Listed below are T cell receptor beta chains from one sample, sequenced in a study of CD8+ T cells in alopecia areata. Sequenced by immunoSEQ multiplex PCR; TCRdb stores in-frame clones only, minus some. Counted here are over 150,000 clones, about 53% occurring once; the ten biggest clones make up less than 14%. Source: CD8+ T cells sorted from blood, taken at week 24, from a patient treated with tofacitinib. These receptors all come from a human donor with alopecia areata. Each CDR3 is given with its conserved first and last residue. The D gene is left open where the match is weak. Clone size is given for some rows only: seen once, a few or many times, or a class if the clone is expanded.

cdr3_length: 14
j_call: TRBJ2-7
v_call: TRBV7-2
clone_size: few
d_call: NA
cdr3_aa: CASSLGLAAYEQYF
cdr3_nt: TGTGCCAGCAGCTTAGGACTGGCAGCCTACGAGCAGTACTTC

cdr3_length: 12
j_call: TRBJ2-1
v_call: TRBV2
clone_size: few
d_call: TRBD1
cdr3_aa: CASSSGGNEQFF
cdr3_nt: TGTGCCAGCAGTTCAGGGGGCAATGAGCAGTTCTTC

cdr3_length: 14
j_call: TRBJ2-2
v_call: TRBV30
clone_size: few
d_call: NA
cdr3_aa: CAWSVPGETGELFF
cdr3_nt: TGTGCCTGGAGTGTACCGGGGGAGACCGGGGAGCTGTTTTTT

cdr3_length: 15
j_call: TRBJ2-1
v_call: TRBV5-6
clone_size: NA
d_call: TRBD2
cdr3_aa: CASSPLAGGYNEQFF
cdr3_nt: TGTGCCAGCAGCCCGCTAGCGGGGGGTTACAATGAGCAGTTCTTC

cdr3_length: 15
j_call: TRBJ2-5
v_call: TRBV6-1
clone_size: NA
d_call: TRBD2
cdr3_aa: CASGDSGGTGETQYF
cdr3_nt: TGTGCCAGCGGCGATAGCGGGGGGACGGGGGAGACCCAGTACTTC

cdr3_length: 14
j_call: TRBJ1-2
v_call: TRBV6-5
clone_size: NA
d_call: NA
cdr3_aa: CASSYAGGTKGYTF
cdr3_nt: TGTGCCAGCAGTTACGCGGGGGGAACTAAGGGCTACACCTTC

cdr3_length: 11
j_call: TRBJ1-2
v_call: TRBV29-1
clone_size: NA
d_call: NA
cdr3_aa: CSVGAGDGYTF
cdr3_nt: TGCAGCGTTGGGGCAGGGGATGGCTACACCTTC

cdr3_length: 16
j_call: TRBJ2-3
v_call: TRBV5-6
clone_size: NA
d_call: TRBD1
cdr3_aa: CASRNRDSIYTDTQYF
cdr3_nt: TGTGCCAGCAGAAACCGGGACAGCATATACACAGATACGCAGTATTTT

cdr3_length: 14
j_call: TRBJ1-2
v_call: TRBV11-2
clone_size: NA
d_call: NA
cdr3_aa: CASSHGSPRQGYTF
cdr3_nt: TGTGCCAGCAGCCACGGGAGCCCGCGACAGGGCTACACCTTC

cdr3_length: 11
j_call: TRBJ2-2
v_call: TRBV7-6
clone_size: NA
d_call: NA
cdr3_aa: CASLGSGELFF
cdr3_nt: TGTGCCAGCTTGGGATCCGGGGAGCTGTTTTTT

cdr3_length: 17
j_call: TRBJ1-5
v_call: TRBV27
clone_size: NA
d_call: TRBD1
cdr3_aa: CASSPSPDRVLKQPQHF
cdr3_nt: TGTGCCAGCAGTCCATCCCCGGACAGGGTCTTGAAACAGCCCCAGCATTTT

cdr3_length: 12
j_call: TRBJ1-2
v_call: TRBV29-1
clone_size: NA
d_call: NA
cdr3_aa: CSVIQANYGYTF
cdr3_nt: TGCAGCGTTATACAGGCTAACTATGGCTACACCTTC

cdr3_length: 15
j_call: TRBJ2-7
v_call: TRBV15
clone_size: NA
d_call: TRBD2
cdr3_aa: CATSDTGTSGYEQYF
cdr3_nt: TGTGCCACCAGCGATACCGGGACTAGCGGGTACGAGCAGTACTTC

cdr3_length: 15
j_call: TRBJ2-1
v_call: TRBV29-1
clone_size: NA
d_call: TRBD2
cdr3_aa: CSVEVSGATWGEQFF
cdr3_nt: TGCAGCGTTGAAGTCAGCGGGGCGACCTGGGGTGAGCAGTTCTTC

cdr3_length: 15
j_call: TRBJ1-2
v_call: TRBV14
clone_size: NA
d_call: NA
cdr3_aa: CASSQDAGGFAGYTF
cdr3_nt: TGTGCCAGCAGCCAAGATGCAGGAGGATTCGCTGGCTACACCTTC

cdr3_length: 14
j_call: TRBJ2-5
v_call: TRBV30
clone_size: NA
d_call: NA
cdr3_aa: CAWSVSRTQETQYF
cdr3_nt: TGTGCCTGGAGTGTATCCAGGACCCAAGAGACCCAGTACTTC

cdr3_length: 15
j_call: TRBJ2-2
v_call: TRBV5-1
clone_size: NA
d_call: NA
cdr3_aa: CASSLGTSNTGELFF
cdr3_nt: TGCGCCAGCAGCTTGGGGACATCGAACACCGGGGAGCTGTTTTTT

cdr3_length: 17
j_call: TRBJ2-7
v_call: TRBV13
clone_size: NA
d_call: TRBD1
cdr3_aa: CASSIGTGDPRAIEQYF
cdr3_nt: TGTGCCAGCAGCATAGGGACAGGGGACCCCAGAGCAATCGAGCAGTACTTC

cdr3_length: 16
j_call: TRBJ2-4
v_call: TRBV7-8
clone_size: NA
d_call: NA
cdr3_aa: CASSLTHVGAKNIQYF
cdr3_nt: TGTGCCAGCAGCTTAACCCACGTGGGAGCCAAAAACATTCAGTACTTC

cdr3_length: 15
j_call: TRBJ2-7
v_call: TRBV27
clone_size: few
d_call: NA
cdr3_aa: CASSLRWGETYEQYF
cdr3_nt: TGTGCCAGCAGTTTAAGGTGGGGGGAAACCTACGAGCAGTACTTC

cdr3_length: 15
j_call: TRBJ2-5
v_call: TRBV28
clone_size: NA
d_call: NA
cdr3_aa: CASSLVGTPQETQYF
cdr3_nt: TGTGCCAGCAGTTTAGTCGGGACACCACAAGAGACCCAGTACTTC

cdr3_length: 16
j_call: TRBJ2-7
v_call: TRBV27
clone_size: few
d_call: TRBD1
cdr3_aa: CASSLSLDRAPYEQYF
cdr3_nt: TGTGCCAGCAGTTTATCGCTCGACAGGGCCCCCTACGAGCAGTACTTC

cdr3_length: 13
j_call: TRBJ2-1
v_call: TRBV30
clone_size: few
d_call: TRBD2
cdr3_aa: CASYSGGHNEQFF
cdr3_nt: TGTGCCTCCTATAGCGGGGGGCACAATGAGCAGTTCTTC

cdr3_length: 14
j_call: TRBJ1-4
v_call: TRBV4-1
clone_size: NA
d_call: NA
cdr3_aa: CASSQESSGEKLFF
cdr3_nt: TGCGCCAGCAGCCAAGAGAGTTCCGGGGAAAAACTGTTTTTT

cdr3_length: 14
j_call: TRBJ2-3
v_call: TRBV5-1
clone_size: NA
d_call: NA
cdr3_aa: CASSSPRDTDTQYF
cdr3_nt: TGCGCCAGCAGCTCTCCCAGGGACACAGATACGCAGTATTTT

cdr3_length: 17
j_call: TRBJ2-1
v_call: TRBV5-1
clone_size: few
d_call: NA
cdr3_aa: CASSLASGVIIPNEQFF
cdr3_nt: TGCGCCAGCAGCTTGGCCTCGGGAGTTATTATTCCCAATGAGCAGTTCTTC

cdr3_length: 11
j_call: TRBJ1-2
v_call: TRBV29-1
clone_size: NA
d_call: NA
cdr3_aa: CSVVKGKGYTF
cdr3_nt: TGCAGCGTTGTCAAAGGGAAGGGCTACACCTTC

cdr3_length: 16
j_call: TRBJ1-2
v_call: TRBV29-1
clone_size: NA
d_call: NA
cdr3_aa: CSVEDLVTGYSYGYTF
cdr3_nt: TGCAGCGTTGAAGATTTAGTCACAGGGTATAGCTATGGCTACACCTTC

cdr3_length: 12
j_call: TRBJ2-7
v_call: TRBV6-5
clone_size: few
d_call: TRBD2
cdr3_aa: CASRQGLAEQYF
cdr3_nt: TGTGCCAGCAGACAAGGACTAGCGGAACAGTACTTC

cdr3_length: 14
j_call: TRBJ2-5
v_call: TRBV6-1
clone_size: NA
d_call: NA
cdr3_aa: CASSPAGEAETQYF
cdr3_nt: TGTGCCAGCAGTCCGGCAGGGGAGGCAGAGACCCAGTACTTC

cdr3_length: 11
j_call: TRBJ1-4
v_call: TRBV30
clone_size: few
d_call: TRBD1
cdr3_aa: CAWRADRRRFF
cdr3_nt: TGTGCCTGGAGGGCGGACAGGAGGAGGTTTTTT